These 26 T cell receptor beta chains share one sample of origin, sequenced in a study of blood T cell repertoires in COVID-19. Some clones are missing from TCRdb's copy, which holds only in-frame ones; the method was immunoSEQ multiplex PCR. The table lists roughly 130,000 clones, over 80% of them singletons, with under 2.5% in the top ten. The sample was peripheral blood. Source of these receptors: a man between 65 and 85 years old with acute or convalescent COVID-19.

The chain employs TRBV19 and TRBJ2-2; TRBD1 might be the D (5 bases). Between the trimmed V and J ends, which lost 5 bases and 6 bases, there was a span of 10 bases. The germline gives CDR1 LNHDA, CDR2 SQIVND (reference sequence). The CDR3 is made up of 13 amino acids. The DNA of the CDR3 is TGTGCCAGTAGTCCCCTAGGGGCCGGGGAGCTGTTTTTT. Translated, it gives CASSPLGAGELFF.

The rearrangement uses TRBV19 and TRBJ1-3; D is unclear. CDR3 length: 13 residues. V dropped 8 bases and J dropped 4 bases, with 12 bases sitting between them. Per the germline V gene, CDR1 is LNHDA and CDR2 is SQIVND (reference sequence). The CDR3 DNA sequence: TGTGCCAGTGGACCGGGATCGGGAAACACCATATATTTT. It specifies CASGPGSGNTIYF.

J is TRBJ1-5 and V is TRBV19; D is unclear. Deletions cut 3 bases from V and 0 bases from J, with 9 bases between. CDR1 LNHDA and CDR2 SQIVND come from the germline V gene (reference sequence). The CDR3 has 15 residues. This chain's CDR3 is CASSISGSSNQPQHF. The CDR3 DNA reads TGTGCCAGTAGTATTTCGGGGTCTAGCAATCAGCCCCAGCATTTT.

The CDR3: CASSLVYGQGIGYGYTF. The CDR3 bases are TGTGCCAGCAGCTTAGTATATGGGCAGGGAATTGGCTATGGCTACACCTTC. The genes are TRBV7-9 and TRBJ1-2; tentative D call: TRBD1 (5 bases). CDR3 length: 17 amino acids. CDR1 and CDR2 (germline): SEHNR, FQNEAQ (reference sequence). Trimming took off 1 base at V and 4 bases at J, with 19 bases between the two ends.

This clone was observed a single time. This CDR3 reads CASSSGGLYGYTF. The CDR3 nucleotides are TGTGCCAGCTCGTCAGGGGGCCTCTATGGCTACACCTTC. The chain is built from TRBV18 and TRBJ1-2; 8 bases match TRBD1. Germline V gives CDR1 KGHSH, CDR2 LQKENI. The V and J ends lost 6 bases and 4 bases, in that order; junction bases with no gene match: 4. This CDR3 comprises 13 residues.

This clone was recorded a few times. V is TRBV6-5 and J is TRBJ1-5; D might be TRBD1 (6 bases). CDR3 length: 14 amino acids. V lost 8 bases to trimming and J lost 0 bases, with 11 bases between them. From germline, CDR1 is MNHEY and CDR2 SVGAGI. The CDR3 reads CASGNRDSNQPQHF. CDR3 nucleotide sequence: TGTGCCAGCGGTAACAGGGATAGCAATCAGCCCCAGCATTTT.

Here the CDR3 DNA reads TGTGCCACCAGCAGGCGGGGACAGGGGTACAATGAGCAGTTCTTC. Its protein product is CATSRRGQGYNEQFF. The chain couples TRBV15 to TRBJ2-1; 10 nucleotides align to TRBD1. The CDR3 runs to 15 residues. V was pared by 3 bases and J by 4 bases, with 3 bases of the junction left unmatched. The germline V gene has CDR1 LNHNV and CDR2 YYDKDF (reference sequence).

The rearrangement uses TRBV5-1 and TRBJ2-3, with 7 bases lining up with TRBD2. The J segment lost 6 bases and the V segment lost 3 bases, leaving 10 bases of the junction unmatched. In germline, CDR1 is SGHRS, CDR2 YFSETQ. The CDR3 is 15 residues long. The CDR3 loop is CASSWGRADGDTQYF. As DNA, the CDR3 is TGCGCCAGCAGCTGGGGGAGGGCGGACGGGGATACGCAGTATTTT.

This clone was counted at least ten times. This rearrangement joins TRBV10-2 to TRBJ1-2; 11 nucleotides match TRBD1. The germline CDR1 and CDR2 sequences are WSHSY and SAAADI. This CDR3 comprises 13 residues. J lost 14 bases, V lost 7 bases, and 12 bases had no gene match. The CDR3 region is CASTDYGQGAETF. CDR3 in DNA: TGCGCCAGCACCGATTACGGACAGGGGGCGGAAACCTTC.

The chain uses TRBV4-1 and TRBJ2-1; 13 nucleotides match TRBD2. The V gene end was trimmed by 0 bases and the J gene end by 5 bases; junction bases not matched to a gene: 10. CDR3 length: 19 amino acids. The V gene's germline CDR1 is MGHRA and CDR2 YSYEKL. CDR3 amino acids: CASSQELAGGPFRDNEQFF. CDR3 nucleotides: TGCGCCAGCAGCCAAGAACTAGCGGGGGGGCCTTTTCGCGACAATGAGCAGTTCTTC.

V is TRBV27 and J is TRBJ1-6; no reliable D call. The CDR3 has 14 amino acids. Germline values: CDR1 MNHEY, CDR2 SMNVEV (reference sequence). V was pared by 11 bases and J by 9 bases, with 20 bases between. The CDR3 DNA reads TGTGCCCCCCTCCCTGGCGAGGAAAGTTCACCCCTCCACTTT. It specifies CAPLPGEESSPLHF.

This chain links TRBV18 with TRBJ2-3, with no clear D. With 3 bases removed from V and 4 bases from J, the gap between germline ends came to 8 bases. Germline-derived CDR1 and CDR2 are KGHSH and LQKENI. This CDR3 contains 13 residues. DNA for the CDR3: TGTGCCAGCTCACCCTTACGGGCAGATACGCAGTATTTT. The encoded protein is CASSPLRADTQYF.

This clone showed up just a few times. The rearrangement uses TRBV27 and TRBJ2-5; 8 bases are a match to TRBD2. Looked up from germline, CDR1 is MNHEY and CDR2 is SMNVEV (reference sequence). The CDR3 runs 18 residues. J lost 4 bases, V lost 6 bases, and 19 bases had no gene match. CDR3 loop: CASSRTGALGGGRETQYF. CDR3 sequence (DNA): TGTGCCAGCAGCCGAACGGGGGCCCTGGGCGGGGGGCGAGAGACCCAGTACTTC.

The chain links TRBV3-1 (or the pseudogene TRBV3-2) to TRBJ1-2; a weak D match, TRBD1 (5 bases). The length of the CDR3 is 14 residues. Trimming cost V 5 bases and J 6 bases, with 16 bases left between them. Germline V gives CDR1 LGHDT, CDR2 YNNKEL (reference sequence). In DNA, the CDR3 is TGTGCCAGCAGCTCCCAGGGTTTCGCTGATGGCTACACCTTC. It translates to CASSSQGFADGYTF.

In this sample, this clone turned up a few times. This chain joins TRBV11-2 and TRBJ1-3, with D unresolved. CDR1 and CDR2 from the germline V gene are SGHAT and FQNNGV. Trimming shortened V by 4 bases and J by 1 base, and 5 bases separated the two germline ends. The CDR3 runs 13 residues. The CDR3 coding sequence is TGTGCCAGCAGCTCTCAGTCTGGAAACACCATATATTTT. This gives the protein CASSSQSGNTIYF.

The chain uses TRBV10-2 and TRBJ2-4, with 7 bases matching TRBD1. Germline values: CDR1 WSHSY, CDR2 SAAADI. The CDR3 totals 15 residues. With V trimmed by 6 bases and J by 0 bases, 5 bases remained unmatched. Here the CDR3 DNA reads TGCGCCAGCAGGGGGGACAGAGTAGCCAAAAACATTCAGTACTTC. Protein: CASRGDRVAKNIQYF.

This chain connects TRBV6-6 to TRBJ2-5; D is unclear. This CDR3 region has 11 residues. Germline-derived CDR1 and CDR2 are MNHNY and SVGAGI (reference sequence). The V gene lost 6 bases and the J gene lost 7 bases, with 9 bases spanning the gap. The CDR3 reads CASSSLRTQYF. The CDR3 region has the DNA TGTGCCAGCAGCTCCCTCAGGACCCAGTACTTC.

This clone came up once. The V call is TRBV18, the J call TRBJ2-7, with 8 bases that match TRBD2. The CDR3 extends over 14 amino acids. Germline trimming cut 6 bases from V and 3 bases from J; bases unmatched to any gene: 7. Per the germline V gene, CDR1 is KGHSH and CDR2 is LQKENI. CDR3 amino acids: CASSPRAGGYEQYF. CDR3 sequence (DNA): TGTGCCAGCTCTCCCCGGGCGGGGGGCTACGAGCAGTACTTC.

The rearrangement links TRBV19 to TRBJ1-2, with 7 positions matching TRBD1. V trimming: 6 bases; J trimming: 4 bases; junction bases outside the gene matches: 8. CDR3 length equals 14 residues. Germline V gene sequence: CDR1 LNHDA, CDR2 SQIVND (reference sequence). For the CDR3, the DNA is TGTGCCAGTAGCCAGCGACAGGGCCTCTATGGCTACACCTTC. Residues: CASSQRQGLYGYTF.

The chain links TRBV6-1 to TRBJ2-7; D remains unclear. V lost 1 base, J lost 2 bases, and 6 bases lay in between. This CDR3 region has 13 residues. Germline assignment: CDR1 MNHNS and CDR2 SASEGT. CDR3 region: CASSEGHAYEQYF. CDR3 coding DNA: TGTGCCAGCAGTGAAGGGCATGCCTACGAGCAGTACTTC.

This chain connects TRBV3-1 (or the pseudogene TRBV3-2) to TRBJ2-1, with D tentatively TRBD2 (5 bases). CDR1 is LGHDT and CDR2 is YNNKEL in the germline V gene (reference sequence). V was shortened by 4 bases and J by 14 bases, with 15 bases between the two germline ends. This CDR3 spans 12 amino acids. CDR3 protein: CASSRGLGGEFF. Written as DNA, the CDR3 is TGTGCCAGCAGCCGAGGACTTGGCGGCGAGTTCTTC.

For this clone: Compared with germline, one end of the junction differs, possibly owing to a read error. The V call is TRBV6-6, the J call TRBJ2-7; D possibly corresponds to TRBD1 (5 bases). CDR3 length: 13 residues. Germline lookup yields CDR1 MNHNY and CDR2 SVGAGI (reference sequence). CDR3 coding DNA: TGTGCCAGCAGTTACTCGATGCCACAGGCGGTTTTTTTC. Amino acids: CASSYSMPQAVFF.

CDR3: CASSQDELNLEKLFF. Written as DNA, the CDR3 is TGTGCCAGCAGCCAAGATGAACTGAACCTTGAAAAACTGTTTTTT. The chain is built from TRBV4-2 and TRBJ1-4; D gene ambiguous. The V gene lost 0 bases and the J gene lost 7 bases, with 12 bases spanning the gap. The CDR3 length is 15 residues. CDR1 LGHNA and CDR2 YNFKEQ come from the germline V gene.

CDR3 nucleotide sequence: TGTGCCAGCTATTGGAGTGCCTATGGCTACACCTTC. Translating gives CASYWSAYGYTF. The rearrangement links TRBV28 to TRBJ1-2, with D unclear. The CDR3 is 12 amino acids. Germline CDR1 and CDR2: MDHEN and SYDVKM. V was cut by 8 bases and J by 4 bases, with 11 bases left in between.

This clone occurred a few times. The genes are TRBV5-1 and TRBJ2-2, with TRBD2 matching over 8 bases. Germline-derived CDR1 and CDR2 are SGHRS and YFSETQ. V trimming: 0 bases; J trimming: 6 bases; junction bases outside the gene matches: 7. The CDR3 is 16 residues long. The CDR3 sequence is CASSLGGGGPPGELFF. In DNA, the CDR3 is TGCGCCAGCAGCTTGGGCGGCGGGGGGCCCCCCGGGGAGCTGTTTTTT.

J is TRBJ2-6 and V is TRBV10-3; D call uncertain. Per the germline V gene, CDR1 is ENHRY and CDR2 is SYGVKD. V was cut by 11 bases and J by 0 bases, with 5 bases left in between. This CDR3 is built from 12 residues. The CDR3 sequence is CAASSGANVLTF. CDR3 DNA sequence: TGTGCCGCTAGCTCTGGGGCCAACGTCCTGACTTTC.